These T cell receptor beta chains were read from a single sample in a study of T cell repertoires in cytomegalovirus infection. TCRdb redid the calling of the reads with MiXCR, one entry per CDR3 protein. The sample yields about 530,000 distinct CDR3 sequences, 26% seen once. Source material: PBMCs. The source is a human donor in good health (CMV status not recorded). Some clones in this sample may be carry-over from other donors' samples. The CDR3 runs from the conserved cysteine through the conserved F or W. A D gene is named only where the DNA matches it firmly. Expanded clones are given a class, and other clones once, few, many or no size at all.

few | TRBJ1-2 | TRBV7-6 | - | TGTGCCAGCAGCTTACTTAACTATGGCTACACCTTC | CASSLLNYGYTF
- | TRBJ2-5 | TRBV6-1 | - | TGTGCCAGCAGTCGGACCGGGAGCATGGGAGAGACCCAGTACTTC | CASSRTGSMGETQYF
few | TRBJ2-1 | TRBV24-1 | - | TGTGCCACCAGTGACCCCCCTCCAAATGAGCAGTTCTTC | CATSDPPPNEQFF
- | TRBJ2-7 | TRBV12-5 | TRBD2 | TGTGCTAGTGGTTTGCTAGCGGCGACCTACGAGCAGTACTTC | CASGLLAATYEQYF
- | TRBJ1-6 | TRBV18 | - | TGTGCCAGCTCACCACCGGGCAGCCCTAATTCACCCCTCCACTTT | CASSPPGSPNSPLHF
- | TRBJ2-2 | TRBV7-3 | - | TGTGCCAGCGGGCAGACTAGGGGGCCCCCCCGCCCCGGGGAGCTGTTTTTT | CASGQTRGPPRPGELFF
- | TRBJ2-1 | TRBV4-1 | - | TGCGCCAGCAGCCAAGGTCGGACGGTTTCCTACAATGAGCAGTTCTTC | CASSQGRTVSYNEQFF
- | TRBJ1-2 | TRBV7-9 | - | TGTGCCAGCAGCTTAGTCCCTGGGAGATTGTATGACTACACCTTC | CASSLVPGRLYDYTF
many | TRBJ1-5 | TRBV12-3/TRBV12-4 | TRBD1 | TGTGCCAGCAGTGAGGTTCGGGGACAGGGGGCGAATCAGCCCCAGCATTTT | CASSEVRGQGANQPQHF
- | TRBJ2-1 | TRBV2 | TRBD1 | TGTGCCAGCAGTTCAATCGACAGGGGGCACTACAATGAGCAGTTCTTC | CASSSIDRGHYNEQFF
- | TRBJ2-1 | TRBV30 | - | TGTGCCTGGAGTAACTCCGCTGGGGAGCAGTTCTTC | CAWSNSAGEQFF
many | TRBJ2-1 | TRBV4-1 | - | TGCGCCAGCAGCCAAGAGGACTTCTACAATGAGCAGTTCTTC | CASSQEDFYNEQFF
few | TRBJ2-7 | TRBV7-9 | - | TGTGCCAGCAGCCACTCGTCCGGGACTGGGAGCCACGAGCAGTACTTC | CASSHSSGTGSHEQYF
- | TRBJ2-1 | TRBV4-3 | - | TGCGCCAGCAGCCAAGTGGGGGTCGGCGAGCAGTTCTTC | CASSQVGVGEQFF
many | TRBJ1-5 | TRBV12-3/TRBV12-4 | - | TGTGCCAGCAGTCCCGGGTCCCCGGGCAATCAGCCCCAGCATTTT | CASSPGSPGNQPQHF
many | TRBJ2-7 | TRBV7-2 | - | TGTGCCAGCAGCGAGGGACATCTGAGCTCCTACGAGCAGTACTTC | CASSEGHLSSYEQYF
few | TRBJ2-3 | TRBV4-3 | - | TGCGCCAGCAGCCAAGTTTTTCAAGGGGCAGATACGCAGTATTTT | CASSQVFQGADTQYF
- | TRBJ2-3 | TRBV11-2 | TRBD1 | TGTGCCAGCAGCAAGGGACAGGGGGCAGATACGCAGTATTTT | CASSKGQGADTQYF
- | TRBJ2-1 | TRBV19 | TRBD2 | TGTGCCAGTAGTATCGATCAACTAGCGGTTTACAATGAGCAGTTCTTC | CASSIDQLAVYNEQFF
few | TRBJ1-2 | TRBV13 | - | TGTGCCAGCAGCTACGGTACACAGCGATCGGGCTACACCTTC | CASSYGTQRSGYTF
many | TRBJ2-1 | TRBV7-2 | - | TGTGCCAGCAGCTTAGAGCAGCGGGCTTCCTACAATGAGCAGTTCTTC | CASSLEQRASYNEQFF
- | TRBJ2-1 | TRBV4-1 | TRBD2 | TGCGCCAGCAGCCAAGGTGTGGTACGCGGGAGCTCCTACAATGAGCAGTTCTTC | CASSQGVVRGSSYNEQFF
few | TRBJ2-1 | TRBV7-6 | TRBD2 | TGTGCCAGCAGCTTAGTGGGACTAGCGGGAGGGTACAATGAGCAGTTCTTC | CASSLVGLAGGYNEQFF
- | TRBJ2-2 | TRBV5-1 | TRBD2 | TGCGCCAGCAGCTCCGGGACTAGCGTGCCCGGGGAGCTGTTTTTT | CASSSGTSVPGELFF
few | TRBJ2-1 | TRBV12-3/TRBV12-4 | TRBD1 | TGTGCCAGCAGTTTAACAGGGGGCCATGAGCAGTTCTTC | CASSLTGGHEQFF
many | TRBJ1-1 | TRBV7-2 | - | TGTGCCAGCAGCCCCAGGGGTTCGACTGAAGCTTTCTTT | CASSPRGSTEAFF
few | TRBJ1-2 | TRBV7-2 | TRBD1 | TGTGCCAGCAGCCCAGGGGGGGCGAGCTACACCTTC | CASSPGGASYTF
few | TRBJ2-5 | TRBV12-5 | TRBD2 | TGTGCTAGTGGTCGGGGAAGGCGGGAGGCACCCTTGGAGACCCAGTACTTC | CASGRGRREAPLETQYF
- | TRBJ2-5 | TRBV25-1 | - | TGTGCCAGCATAGGTCTCCAAGAGACCCAGTACTTC | CASIGLQETQYF